These 27 T cell receptor beta chains came from one sample sequenced in a study of cytomegalovirus exposure and HLA in healthy donors. Use of 60 Vbeta and 13 Jbeta primers characterized the PCR. Using immunoSEQ multiplex PCR, the repertoire was profiled, and TCRdb retains in-frame clones only, with some absent. The top ten clones hold 1.4% to 1.5% of a sample with about 130,000 clones, about 78% of them seen once. Sequences were obtained from PBMCs. The source is a female donor in good health and CMV-seronegative.

This clone was counted once. The rearrangement joins TRBV7-2 to TRBJ1-2; tentative D call: TRBD1 (6 bases). Trimming removed 5 bases from V and 2 bases from J, with 12 bases in between. Germline V CDR1 and CDR2: SGHTA, FQGNSA. The CDR3 contains 14 residues. Written as DNA, the CDR3 is TGTGCCAGCAGCCCCAACAGGGAAAACTATGGCTACACCTTC. Amino acids: CASSPNRENYGYTF.

CDR3 in amino acids: CASSGGSYNEQFF. CDR3 in DNA: TGTGCCAGCTCGGGTGGCTCCTACAATGAGCAGTTCTTC. J is TRBJ2-1 and V is TRBV27; unclear D gene. This CDR3 has 13 residues. The germline V gene encodes CDR1 MNHEY and CDR2 SMNVEV (reference sequence). The V gene lost 8 bases and the J gene lost 0 bases, with 8 bases spanning the gap.

The count of this clone is one. V and J are TRBV4-3 and TRBJ2-2, with 7 nucleotides matching TRBD1. There are 15 residues in the CDR3. Germline trimming cut 2 bases from V and 3 bases from J; bases unmatched to any gene: 3. In germline, CDR1 is LGHNA, CDR2 YSLEER. In DNA form, the CDR3 reads TGCGCCAGCAGCCAAAGGGGGCTGGACACCGGGGAGCTGTTTTTT. It is translated as CASSQRGLDTGELFF.

The chain recombines TRBV28 with TRBJ1-2, with D unresolved. The CDR3 runs to 12 residues. Looked up from germline, CDR1 is MDHEN and CDR2 is SYDVKM. V lost 7 bases to trimming and J lost 8 bases, with 14 bases between them. The CDR3: CASTYPSGGYTF. For the CDR3, the DNA is TGTGCCAGCACATACCCCAGTGGCGGCTACACCTTC.

V gene TRBV7-3 combines with J gene TRBJ2-4; D is perhaps TRBD2 (5 bases). Trimming removed 5 bases from V and 0 bases from J, with 11 bases in between. Germline assignment: CDR1 SGHTA and CDR2 FQGTGA. CDR3 length equals 15 residues. In DNA form, the CDR3 reads TGTGCCAGCAGCAGCGGCCCGCTAGCCAAAAACATTCAGTACTTC. It translates to CASSSGPLAKNIQYF.

The V call is TRBV5-6, the J call TRBJ1-1; 12 bases match TRBD1. V lost 4 bases and J lost 3; bases outside the gene matches: 7. Per germline, CDR1 SGHDT and CDR2 YYEEEE. CDR3 length: 16 amino acids. CDR3 sequence reads: CASSGDRGRMDTEAFF. In nucleotides, the CDR3 is TGTGCCAGCAGCGGGGACAGGGGGCGGATGGACACTGAAGCTTTCTTT.

J is TRBJ2-7 and V is TRBV27, with D tentatively TRBD1 (5 bases). V was trimmed by 0 bases and J by 3 bases, leaving 12 bases between them. Germline lookup yields CDR1 MNHEY and CDR2 SMNVEV (reference sequence). The CDR3 sequence is 15 residues long. CDR3 loop: CASSLSTGGIYEQYF. The DNA of the CDR3 is TGTGCCAGCAGTTTATCAACAGGCGGAATCTACGAGCAGTACTTC.

As for this clone: This sample also contains other DNA sequences that code for the same CDR3. The gene calls are TRBV19 and TRBJ2-5, with D possibly matching TRBD2 (6 bases). Germline values: CDR1 LNHDA, CDR2 SQIVND (reference sequence). There are 13 residues in the CDR3. V was cut by 3 bases and J by 5 bases, with 10 bases left in between. The CDR3 DNA follows: TGTGCCAGTAGTATTAGCGGAAGGGAGACCCAGTACTTC. Its translation: CASSISGRETQYF. The full variable domain, rest sourced from reference TRBV19 and TRBJ2-5, is DGGITQSPKYLFRKEGQNVTLSCEQNLNHDAMYWYRQDPGQGLRLIYYSQIVNDFQKGDIAEGYSVSREKKESFPLTVTSAQKNPTAFYLCASSISGRETQYFGPGTRLLVL.

The V and J genes are TRBV29-1 and TRBJ2-6, with a tentative D call TRBD2 (6 bases). Between the trimmed V and J ends, which lost 6 bases and 2 bases, there was a span of 11 bases. This CDR3 has 14 residues. Germline V lookup: CDR1 SQVTM, CDR2 ANQGSEA. The CDR3 region is CSVLGGAGANVLTF. The CDR3 DNA sequence: TGCAGCGTCTTGGGGGGTGCTGGGGCCAACGTCCTGACTTTC.

On this clone: At one end the junction does not follow the germline gene, possibly because of a read error. The chain has TRBV4-1 and TRBJ1-2, with TRBD1 identical over 8 bases. This CDR3 spans 15 amino acids. Germline V CDR1 and CDR2: MGHRA, YSYEKL. DNA for the CDR3: TGCGCCAGCAGCCAAGAGGGGACAGGTCCCTATGGCTATACCTTC. It specifies CASSQEGTGPYGYTF.

The V call is TRBV15, the J call TRBJ2-5; the match to TRBD2 covers 10 bases. The DNA end is more similar to TRBJ2-7, so the J call may be wrong. The CDR3 extends over 16 amino acids. Germline V lookup: CDR1 LNHNV, CDR2 YYDKDF (reference sequence). CDR3 coding DNA: TGTGCCACCAGCCTCCCCGGGGGAGCGGGAGGGTACGAGCAGTACTTC. Residues: CATSLPGGAGGYEQYF.

The chain joins TRBV6-6 to TRBJ2-7; possibly TRBD2 for D (7 bases). The germline gives CDR1 MNHNY, CDR2 SVGAGI (reference sequence). V was clipped by 6 bases and J by 1 base, with 19 bases between them. The CDR3 is made up of 16 amino acids. The CDR3 reads CASRLLGGGGSYEQYF. The DNA for the CDR3 is TGTGCCAGCAGACTGCTGGGGGGCGGGGGATCCTACGAGCAGTACTTC.

This chain joins TRBV27 and TRBJ2-3; D gene uncertain. The CDR3 has 14 amino acids. The germline V and J ends were trimmed by 3 bases and 1 base, with 8 bases remaining between them. CDR1 MNHEY and CDR2 SMNVEV come from the germline V gene (reference sequence). The CDR3 reads CASSFSFGTDTQYF. The CDR3 DNA reads TGTGCCAGCAGTTTCTCCTTCGGCACAGATACGCAGTATTTT.

This chain links TRBV28 with TRBJ2-3, with TRBD2 matching over 10 bases. V shed 3 bases, J shed 5 bases, and the junction held 14 bases outside the gene matches. The CDR3 totals 18 residues. The germline V gene encodes CDR1 MDHEN and CDR2 SYDVKM. This chain's CDR3 is CASSFRAGGPQREDTQYF. The CDR3 DNA is TGTGCCAGCAGTTTCCGAGCGGGAGGGCCCCAAAGGGAAGATACGCAGTATTTT.

There are a few counts of this clone. The chain has TRBV7-8 and TRBJ2-5; D ambiguous. Germline CDR1 reads SGHVS; CDR2 reads FQNEAQ. CDR3 size: 13 residues. V was cut by 2 bases and J by 2 bases, with 6 bases left in between. CDR3 sequence reads: CASSLRSQETQYF. The CDR3 DNA reads TGTGCCAGCAGCTTACGGTCGCAAGAGACCCAGTACTTC.

This chain's CDR3 is CASSPPGTGNTIYF. CDR3 in DNA: TGTGCCAGTAGTCCCCCGGGGACTGGAAACACCATATATTTT. The chain couples TRBV19 to TRBJ1-3, with D uncertain. Deletions cut 5 bases from V and 2 bases from J, with 10 bases between. The CDR3 is 14 amino acids. Germline V lookup: CDR1 LNHDA, CDR2 SQIVND (reference sequence).

DNA of the CDR3: TGTGCCAGCAGCTTAGGTGGTGGGAGCTCTGGAAACACCATATATTTT. This codes for CASSLGGGSSGNTIYF. The chain combines TRBV7-8 with TRBJ1-3; D is unclear. Germline V gene data show CDR1 as SGHVS and CDR2 as FQNEAQ. V shed 1 base and J shed 0 bases, with 10 bases lying between them. The CDR3 consists of 16 residues.

The table lists this clone with a few counts. The chain recombines TRBV4-1 with TRBJ1-4; 8 bases match TRBD1. Germline trimming cut 1 base from V and 7 bases from J; bases unmatched to any gene: 11. Looked up from germline, CDR1 is MGHRA and CDR2 is YSYEKL. The CDR3 contains 17 residues. This CDR3 reads CASSQGVRGQGGEKLFF. The DNA of the CDR3 is TGCGCCAGCAGCCAAGGAGTCAGAGGACAGGGAGGTGAAAAACTGTTTTTT.

The chain is built from TRBV13 and TRBJ2-3, with 10 nucleotides matching TRBD1. The V segment lost 5 bases and the J segment 0 bases; nucleotides outside the gene matches: 5. The CDR3 loop spans 16 amino acids. Germline V gene data show CDR1 as PRHDT and CDR2 as FYEKMQ (reference sequence). CDR3 nucleotide sequence: TGTGCCAGCAGCGCAGCGGGACAGGGGAGCACAGATACGCAGTATTTT. Its protein is CASSAAGQGSTDTQYF.

The J gene is TRBJ2-7, the V gene TRBV4-3; 10 nucleotides align to TRBD1. The CDR3 consists of 15 residues. Germline-derived CDR1 and CDR2 are LGHNA and YSLEER. The ends lost 4 bases at V and 1 base at J; junction bases unmatched: 4. The CDR3 DNA follows: TGCGCCAGCAGCCTTGGACAGGGGGGGTCCTACGAGCAGTACTTC. Translation: CASSLGQGGSYEQYF.

The genes are TRBV5-4 and TRBJ2-1, with D perhaps TRBD1 (6 bases). This CDR3 contains 16 residues. The V and J ends lost 4 bases and 4 bases respectively, with 18 bases between them. Germline CDR1 and CDR2: SGHNT and YYREEE (reference sequence). CDR3: CASSTGQSYLYNEQFF. CDR3 coding DNA: TGTGCCAGCAGCACCGGACAGAGCTACCTTTACAATGAGCAGTTCTTC.

The chain has TRBV27 and TRBJ2-1; 7 positions agree with TRBD2. Germline V gene data show CDR1 as MNHEY and CDR2 as SMNVEV (reference sequence). With 4 bases clipped from V and 2 bases from J, the junction kept 8 bases outside the gene matches. The CDR3 covers 16 residues. CDR3 sequence: CASSSGTGGAYNEQFF. Here the CDR3 DNA reads TGTGCCAGCAGTTCGGGTACGGGGGGAGCCTACAATGAGCAGTTCTTC.

The CDR3 loop is CASSFQGSTWGEQYF. In nucleotides, the CDR3 is TGTGCCAGCAGCTTTCAGGGGTCGACTTGGGGCGAGCAGTACTTC. The rearrangement uses TRBV7-2 and TRBJ2-5; tentative D call: TRBD1 (6 bases). The J call may be mistaken, given a closer DNA end match to TRBJ2-7. Germline CDR1 and CDR2: SGHTA and FQGNSA. The CDR3 is 15 amino acids.

The rearrangement joins TRBV5-1 to TRBJ2-7; D is possibly TRBD1 (6 bases). Germline V gene sequence: CDR1 SGHRS, CDR2 YFSETQ. This CDR3 spans 12 amino acids. Trimming took 2 bases from V and 4 from J, leaving 7 bases between them. Here the CDR3 reads CASSLQGYEQYF. DNA for the CDR3: TGCGCCAGCAGCTTACAGGGTTACGAGCAGTACTTC.

The gene calls are TRBV5-5 and TRBJ2-5; 9 positions match TRBD2. This CDR3 spans 16 amino acids. Trimming at V came to 0 bases and at J to 4 bases, leaving 7 bases not matched to a gene. Looked up from germline, CDR1 is SGHKS and CDR2 is YYEKEE (reference sequence). CDR3: CASSLVAGVSGETQYF. The CDR3 DNA reads TGTGCCAGCAGCTTGGTAGCGGGAGTATCGGGAGAGACCCAGTACTTC.

V is TRBV19 and J is TRBJ2-7; D may be TRBD1 (5 bases). CDR1 is LNHDA and CDR2 is SQIVND in the germline V gene (reference sequence). The V and J ends lost 3 bases and 3 bases respectively, with 9 bases between them. The CDR3 spans 13 residues. Here the CDR3 reads CASSIDSNYEQYF. In DNA, the CDR3 is TGTGCCAGTAGTATCGACAGCAACTACGAGCAGTACTTC.

The J gene is TRBJ2-3, the V gene TRBV11-2, with TRBD2 identical over 14 bases. The V gene end was trimmed by 4 bases and the J gene end by 2 bases; junction bases not matched to a gene: 5. Germline V gene sequence: CDR1 SGHAT, CDR2 FQNNGV. The length of the CDR3 is 17 residues. The CDR3 bases are TGTGCCAGCAGCTCGAGACTAGCGGGAGGGCACACAGATACGCAGTATTTT. Protein product: CASSSRLAGGHTDTQYF.